Presented here are 3 T cell receptor beta chains from one specimen sequenced in a study of blood T cells in healthy people across ages. A second about 6 to 11 cycle PCR used barcoded and J-beta primers. Via MiXCR, TCRdb re-called the 5' RACE reads, giving one row per CDR3 protein. The sample carries approximately 850,000 distinct CDR3 sequences, roughly 64% recorded once. Sequences were obtained from blood. These receptors all come from a man aged 25-45 years in good health.

This chain links TRBV14 with TRBJ2-7, with a tentative D call TRBD1 (5 bases). The ends were cut back, 1 base at V and 6 bases at J, with 10 bases in the middle. Germline lookup yields CDR1 SGHDN and CDR2 FVKESK. CDR3 length: 13 amino acids. The chain's CDR3 is CASSQVGGAEQYF. The CDR3 region has the DNA TGTGCCAGCAGCCAAGTAGGTGGGGCCGAGCAGTACTTC. The full variable domain, completed using reference TRBV14 and TRBJ2-7, is EAGVTQFPSHSVIEKGQTVTLRCDPISGHDNLYWYRRVMGKEIKFLLHFVKESKQDESGMPNNRFLAERTGGTYSTLKVQPAELEDSGVYFCASSQVGGAEQYFGPGTRLTVT.

The genes are TRBV7-2 and TRBJ2-3, with 13 positions matching TRBD2. V was pared by 2 bases and J by 8 bases, with 4 bases of the junction left unmatched. The CDR3 runs 15 residues. Per the germline V gene, CDR1 is SGHTA and CDR2 is FQGNSA. DNA for the CDR3: TGTGCCAGCAGCTTATCGACTAGCGGGGGGAGTACGCAGTATTTT. This encodes CASSLSTSGGSTQYF.

This chain connects TRBV20-1 to TRBJ2-1, with D maybe TRBD1 (5 bases). The ends were cut back, 6 bases at V and 9 bases at J, with 18 bases in the middle. The CDR3 length is 13 residues. Germline V gene lookup returns CDR1 DFQATT and CDR2 SNEGSKA (reference sequence). The CDR3, as DNA: TGCAGTGCCCCGACAGCCCATGTGGGTGAGCAGTTCTTC. Amino acid sequence: CSAPTAHVGEQFF.